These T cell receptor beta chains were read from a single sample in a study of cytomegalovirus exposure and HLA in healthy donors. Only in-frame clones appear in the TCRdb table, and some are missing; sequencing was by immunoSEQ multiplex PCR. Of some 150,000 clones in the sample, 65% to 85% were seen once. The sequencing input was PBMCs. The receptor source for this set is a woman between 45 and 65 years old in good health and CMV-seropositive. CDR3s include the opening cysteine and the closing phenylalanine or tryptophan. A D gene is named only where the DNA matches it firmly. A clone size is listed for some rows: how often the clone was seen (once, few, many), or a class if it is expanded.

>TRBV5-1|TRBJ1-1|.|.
TGCGCCAGCAGCTCAACCAGGGGTGGGGTGTCTGAAGCTTTCTTT
CASSSTRGGVSEAFF
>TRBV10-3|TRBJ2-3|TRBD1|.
TGTGCCATAACGAGGGGACAGGGAACAGATACGCAGTATTTT
CAITRGQGTDTQYF
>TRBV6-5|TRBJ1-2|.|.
TGTGCCAGCAGTCCAGACAGGAACTATGGCTACACCTTC
CASSPDRNYGYTF
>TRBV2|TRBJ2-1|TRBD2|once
TGTGCCAGCAGTCCCGGACTAGGACCCCCCAACAATGAGCAGTTCTTC
CASSPGLGPPNNEQFF
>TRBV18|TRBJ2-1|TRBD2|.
TGTGCCAGCTCAGGGCTAGCGGGGGGCTACAATGAGCAGTTCTTC
CASSGLAGGYNEQFF
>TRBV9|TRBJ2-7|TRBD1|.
TGTGCCAGCAGCGTAAGGGGCAGGGGGCCCTACGAGCAGTACTTC
CASSVRGRGPYEQYF
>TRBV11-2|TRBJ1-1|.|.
TGTGCCAGCAGGACAGCCAGGACAATGAACACTGAAGCTTTCTTT
CASRTARTMNTEAFF
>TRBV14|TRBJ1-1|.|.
TGTGCCAGCAGCCAAGATCTGAGGACTGAAGCTTTCTTT
CASSQDLRTEAFF
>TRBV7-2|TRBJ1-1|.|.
TGTGCCAGCAGCTTATGGGAGGGCACTGAAGCTTTCTTT
CASSLWEGTEAFF
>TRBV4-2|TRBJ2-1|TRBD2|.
TGTGCCAGCAGCCCCCGGCCGGGCGGGGGCTCCTACAATGAGCAGTTCTTC
CASSPRPGGGSYNEQFF
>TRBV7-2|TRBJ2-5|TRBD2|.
TGTGCCAGCAGCTTAATAGCGGGGGGGCCAGAGACCCAGTACTTC
CASSLIAGGPETQYF
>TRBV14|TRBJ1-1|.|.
TGTGCCAGCAGCCAAGTCCCCTGGAAGGGGGAGGGCACTGAAGCTTTCTTT
CASSQVPWKGEGTEAFF
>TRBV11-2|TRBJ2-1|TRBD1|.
TGTGCCAGCAGCCGGAGGACAGGGGCTATCAATGAGCAGTTCTTC
CASSRRTGAINEQFF
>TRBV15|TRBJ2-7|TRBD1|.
TGTGCCACCAGCAGAGGCGGACAGGGCCTCTCCTACGAGCAGTACTTC
CATSRGGQGLSYEQYF
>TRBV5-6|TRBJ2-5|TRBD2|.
TGTGCCAGCAGCTTAGGACTAGCGCGAGAGACCCAGTACTTC
CASSLGLARETQYF
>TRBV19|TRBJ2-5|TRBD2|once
TGTGCCAGTAGTGTAACGCTACTAGCGGGGGGGCGCTGGGGAGAGACCCAGTACTTC
CASSVTLLAGGRWGETQYF
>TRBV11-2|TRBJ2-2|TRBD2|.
TGTGCCAGCAGCTTTAGCGGGAGGGCCAACACCGGGGAGCTGTTTTTT
CASSFSGRANTGELFF
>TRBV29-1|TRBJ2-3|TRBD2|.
TGCAGCGTCCGCTCGGCTAGCGGGACCACAGATACGCAGTATTTT
CSVRSASGTTDTQYF
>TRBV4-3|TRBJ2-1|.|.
TGCGCCAGCAGCCTCAGCGGAAGCTCCTACAATGAGCAGTTCTTC
CASSLSGSSYNEQFF
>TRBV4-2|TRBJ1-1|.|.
TGTGCCAGCAGCCTGGCGGGGAGAAGGACTGAAGCTTTCTTT
CASSLAGRRTEAFF
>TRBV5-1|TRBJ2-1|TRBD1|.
TGCGCCAGCAGCCCGTGGACAGGGAGCTACAATGAGCAGTTCTTC
CASSPWTGSYNEQFF
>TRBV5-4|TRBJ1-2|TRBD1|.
TGTGCCAGCAGCCTTAAAGGGGGCGATGGCTACACCTTC
CASSLKGGDGYTF
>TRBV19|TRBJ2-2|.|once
TGTGCCGTAATCAGGGCATCCACCGGGGAGCTGTTTTTT
CAVIRASTGELFF
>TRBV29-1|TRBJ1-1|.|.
TGCAGCGTTCACCACAGTCACGGGAACACTGAAGCTTTCTTT
CSVHHSHGNTEAFF
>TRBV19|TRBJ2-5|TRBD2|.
TGTGCCAGTAGTTTCCGAAGCGGGAGGGCCGCAGAGACCCAGTACTTC
CASSFRSGRAAETQYF
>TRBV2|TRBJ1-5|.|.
TGTGCCAGCATTAGTAGGTCGGGAGAGATGAGCAATCAGCCCCAGCATTTT
CASISRSGEMSNQPQHF
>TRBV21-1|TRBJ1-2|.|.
TGTGCCAGCAGCGTTAAGATAACTGATGGGGGGTCGGAGGAGTATGGCTACACCTTC
CASSVKITDGGSEEYGYTF
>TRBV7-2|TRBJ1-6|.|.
TGTGCCAGCAGCCCCGGGTCGGACAGAGGGCTCCACTTT
CASSPGSDRGLHF
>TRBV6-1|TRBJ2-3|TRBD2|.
TGTGCCAGCAGTGACCGACTAGCGGGCACAGATACGCAGTATTTT
CASSDRLAGTDTQYF
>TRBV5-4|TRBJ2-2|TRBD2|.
TGTGCCAGCAGCCCCTCCCTACTAGCGGGAGGGCCAGGTGACACCGGGGAGCTGTTTTTT
CASSPSLLAGGPGDTGELFF
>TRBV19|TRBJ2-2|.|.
TGTGCCAGTAGTAACGAGGGGAACACCGGGGAGCTGTTTTTT
CASSNEGNTGELFF
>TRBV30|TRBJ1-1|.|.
TGTGCCTGGAGTGCTGCTGGAGGGAGGACTGAAGCTTTCTTT
CAWSAAGGRTEAFF
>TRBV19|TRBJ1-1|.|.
TGTGCCAGTAGTATTAGGGGGAAGGCTGAAGCTTTCTTT
CASSIRGKAEAFF
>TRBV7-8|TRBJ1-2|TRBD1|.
TGTGCCAGCAGCCTGCACCGGGACAGGGGTTATGGCTACACCTTC
CASSLHRDRGYGYTF
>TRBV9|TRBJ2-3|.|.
TGTGCCAGCAGTAGACAAACGGGAGACACAGATACGCAGTATTTT
CASSRQTGDTDTQYF
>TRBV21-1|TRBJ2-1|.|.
TGTGCCAGCAGCAAATCGGTGATTTGGACTAGCGGGAGTATGATCAATGAGCAGTTCTTC
CASSKSVIWTSGSMINEQFF
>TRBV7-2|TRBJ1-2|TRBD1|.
TGTGCCAGCAGCATGGGACAGATGGTTGGCTACACCTTC
CASSMGQMVGYTF